This TCR beta chain was sequenced for a study of identical twins. CDR3 length equals 16 residues. CDR1 SGDLS and CDR2 YYNGEE come from the germline V gene. The V gene end was trimmed by 4 bases and the J gene end by 7 bases; junction bases not matched to a gene: 11. Unique molecular identifiers were present on cDNA, and template switching added a universal primer site. TCRdb ran MiXCR on the 5' RACE reads and lists one entry per CDR3 protein. The data contain roughly 220,000 distinct CDR3 sequences, 6.5% of them singletons. This clonotype was seen many times. The data were also submitted as part of a second study, on T cells expressing NK-cell markers. That paper notes: Seven HCMV-seropositive donors and one seronegative donor made up the eight sequenced donors.

The sample comprised CD8+ T cells sorted from blood. This receptor was identified in a woman aged 18-29 years in good health. The V call is TRBV9, the J call TRBJ2-1; TRBD2 matches 10 bases. The CDR3 protein is CASSSLSGRSANEQFF. Here the CDR3 DNA reads TGTGCCAGCAGCTCACTTAGCGGGAGGTCCGCTAATGAGCAGTTCTTC. Filled out from reference TRBV9 and TRBJ2-1, the complete variable domain reads DSGVTQTPKHLITATGQRVTLRCSPRSGDLSVYWYQQSLDQGLQFLIQYYNGEERAKGNILERFSAQQFPDLHSELNLSSLELGDSALYFCASSSLSGRSANEQFFGPGTRLTVL.